Following are 7 T cell receptor beta chains from one sample sequenced in a study of regulatory T cells in long-lasting Graves disease. As for time point: newly diagnosed GD, antithyroid drugs for less than 3 months. With RNA extracted from PBMCs as input, the TCR library was made. According to the study, TCR beta libraries were built with iRepertoire HTBI primers and CDR3-region Arm-PCR. In TCRdb, the multiplex PCR reads were re-called with MiXCR into one record per CDR3 protein. The repertoire has approximately 400,000 distinct CDR3 sequences, over 12% of them found once; the top ten carry about 8%. This sample also appeared in a second study, on T cells in Graves' hyperthyroidism and ophthalmopathy.

The sequenced sample was peripheral blood mononuclear cells (PBMCs), obtained at new diagnosis, from a patient treated with antithyroid drugs. These receptor sequences come from a woman between 40 and 55 years old with Graves disease.

This clonotype appeared many times. This chain uses TRBV19 with TRBJ2-7, with 7 positions matching TRBD1. The V gene's germline CDR1 is LNHDA and CDR2 SQIVND (reference sequence). Losses at the gene ends were 6 bases for V and 6 bases for J; bases not matched to a gene: 11. This CDR3 has 14 amino acids. DNA of the CDR3: TGTGCCAGTAGCGATACAGGGGCTCTTGGCGAGCAGTACTTC. Translation gives CASSDTGALGEQYF.

The sample holds a few counts of this clonotype. The V and J genes are TRBV4-2 and TRBJ2-3, with 11 bases that match TRBD2. The V segment lost 4 bases and the J segment 4 bases; nucleotides outside the gene matches: 4. The CDR3 has 15 residues. Looked up from germline, CDR1 is LGHNA and CDR2 is YNFKEQ. The CDR3: CASSLLAGESDTQYF. CDR3 bases: TGTGCCAGCAGCCTACTAGCGGGAGAGTCAGATACGCAGTATTTT.

The table lists this clonotype with many counts. This chain links TRBV19 with TRBJ2-5; TRBD1 agrees at 9 bases. The length of the CDR3 is 14 residues. CDR1 and CDR2 (germline): LNHDA, SQIVND (reference sequence). J was trimmed by 5 bases and V by 2 bases; bases with no gene match: 3. The CDR3 region has the DNA TGTGCCAGTAGTATAAACAGGGGGCCGGAGACCCAGTACTTC. Translated, it gives CASSINRGPETQYF.

The sample holds many counts of this clonotype. The V call is TRBV28, the J call TRBJ2-7; the D is unclear. The CDR3 is 14 amino acids. Germline loops: CDR1 MDHEN, CDR2 SYDVKM. V was shortened by 2 bases and J by 2 bases, with 10 bases between the two germline ends. The CDR3 region has the DNA TGTGCCAGCAGTTTAGGGAAGGAGACCTACGAGCAGTACTTC. It translates to CASSLGKETYEQYF.

This clonotype was counted many times. The chain uses TRBV12-3 or TRBV12-4 and TRBJ2-5; 7 bases line up with TRBD2. V lost 1 base, J lost 5 bases, and 7 bases stayed unmatched. This CDR3 region has 15 residues. The CDR3 bases are TGTGCCAGCAGTTTAGGTGGCGGGAGTTTGGAGACCCAGTACTTC. It specifies CASSLGGGSLETQYF.

This clonotype came up many times. V gene TRBV27 combines with J gene TRBJ2-1, with 12 bases aligning to TRBD2. The length of the CDR3 is 16 residues. CDR1 and CDR2 from the germline V gene are MNHEY and SMNVEV (reference sequence). V dropped 4 bases and J dropped 7; count of bases not matched to a gene: 8. The CDR3 coding sequence is TGTGCCAGCAGTTCCCGACTAGCGGGAGTTGTTAATGAGCAGTTCTTC. This translates into CASSSRLAGVVNEQFF.

The chain is built from TRBV30 and TRBJ2-7; no definite D call. V lost 8 bases and J lost 3, with 11 bases in between. Germline CDR1 and CDR2: GTSNPN and SVGIG (reference sequence). CDR3 length equals 11 residues. The CDR3 DNA reads as TGTGCCGCGAGCGATCTCTACGAGCAGTACTTC. Its protein product is CAASDLYEQYF.